The clone carrying this T cell receptor beta chain was recorded at least ten times. Its specificity is not known. The CDR3 loop spans 12 amino acids. Between the trimmed V and J ends, which lost 7 bases and 6 bases, there was a span of 9 bases. The sample originates from a study of regulatory T cells in long-lasting Graves disease. The time point denotes: persistent/refractory GD, antithyroid drugs over 5 years with positive TRAb. With RNA extracted from PBMCs as input, the TCR library was made. Points from the study as a whole: It was peripheral blood alone, not thyroid tissue, that was studied. Persistent cases favored TRBV28, TRBJ1-2 and TRBJ2-5.

Researchers made TCR beta libraries by using iRepertoire HTBI primers and running Arm-PCR on CDR3 regions. Under the authors' procedure: Segment identification across samples yielded 62 TRBV and more than twelve TRBJ segments. TCRdb reanalysed the multiplex PCR reads using MiXCR and keeps one entry per CDR3 protein. The V and J calls and clone size are TCRdb's, not the authors'. The table shows roughly 400,000 distinct CDR3 sequences, with more than 20% occurring only once. The sample here was peripheral blood mononuclear cells (PBMCs), taken when the disease was refractory, from a patient treated with antithyroid drugs. This TCR was sampled from a female donor with Graves disease. V gene TRBV12-3 or TRBV12-4 combines with J gene TRBJ2-2, with D unclear. In nucleotides, the CDR3 is TGTGCCAGCACCTATCGCCCCGGGGAGCTGTTTTTT. Translating it yields CASTYRPGELFF.